This TCR beta chain came from a study of T cell changes during pregnancy in multiple sclerosis. Produced via immunoSEQ multiplex PCR; TCRdb's table is partial and in-frame only. The sample has about 38,000 clones, 70% to 90% seen once. This CDR3 contains 12 residues. The V end was cut by 1 base, the J end by 5 bases, with 6 bases between. Per the germline V gene, CDR1 is SEHNR and CDR2 is FQNEAQ (reference sequence). The specimen comprised CD4+ T cells from peripheral blood mononuclear cells, sampled before pregnancy. The receptor was derived from a female donor with multiple sclerosis, enrolled in a pregnancy study. The chain links TRBV7-9 to TRBJ2-7; no definite D call. CDR3 bases: TGTGCCAGCAGCTTAGGCCTAGACGAGCAGTACTTC. Its protein product is CASSLGLDEQYF. Looking up the rest from reference TRBV7-9 and TRBJ2-7 gives the full variable domain: DTGVSQNPRHKITKRGQNVTFRCDPISEHNRLYWYRQTLGQGPEFLTYFQNEAQLEKSRLLSDRFSAERPKGSFSTLEIQRTEQGDSAMYLCASSLGLDEQYFGPGTRLTVT.